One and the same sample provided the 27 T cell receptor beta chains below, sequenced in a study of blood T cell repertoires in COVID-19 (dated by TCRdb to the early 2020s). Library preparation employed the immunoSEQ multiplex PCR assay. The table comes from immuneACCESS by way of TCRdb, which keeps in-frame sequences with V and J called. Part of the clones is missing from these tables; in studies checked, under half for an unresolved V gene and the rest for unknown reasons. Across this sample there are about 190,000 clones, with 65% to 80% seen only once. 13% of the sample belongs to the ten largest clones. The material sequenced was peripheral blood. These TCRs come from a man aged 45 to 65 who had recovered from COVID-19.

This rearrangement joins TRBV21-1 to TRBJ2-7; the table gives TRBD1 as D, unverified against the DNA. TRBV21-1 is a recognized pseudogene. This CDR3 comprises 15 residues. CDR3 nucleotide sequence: TGTGCCAGCAGCCTAATCCTTCTCCAGGTCTACGAGCAGTACTTC. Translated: CASSLILLQVYEQYF.

Here the CDR3 reads CASNTGGFPTDTQYF. The CDR3 coding sequence is TGTGCCAGTAATACAGGGGGTTTCCCTACAGATACGCAGTATTTT. The J gene is TRBJ2-3, the V gene TRBV25-1; 8 bases align to TRBD1. The CDR3 extends over 15 amino acids. The germline V gene has CDR1 MGHDK and CDR2 SYGVNS. Losses at the gene ends were 9 bases for V and 3 bases for J; bases not matched to a gene: 11. The full variable domain, rest sourced from reference TRBV25-1 and TRBJ2-3, is EADIYQTPRYLVIGTGKKITLECSQTMGHDKMYWYQQDPGMELHLIHYSYGVNSTEKGDLSSESTVSRIRTEHFPLTLESARPSHTSQYLCASNTGGFPTDTQYFGPGTRLTVL.

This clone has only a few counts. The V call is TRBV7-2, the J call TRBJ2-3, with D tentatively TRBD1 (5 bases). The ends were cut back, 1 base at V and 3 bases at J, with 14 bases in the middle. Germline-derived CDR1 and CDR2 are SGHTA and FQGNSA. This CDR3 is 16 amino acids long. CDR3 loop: CASSLVMGLRTDTQYF. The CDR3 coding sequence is TGTGCCAGCAGCTTAGTGATGGGGCTTCGGACAGATACGCAGTATTTT.

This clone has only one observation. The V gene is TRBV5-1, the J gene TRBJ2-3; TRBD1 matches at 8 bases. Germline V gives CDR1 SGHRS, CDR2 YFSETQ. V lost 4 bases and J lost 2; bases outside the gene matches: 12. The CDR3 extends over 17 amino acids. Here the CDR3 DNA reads TGCGCCAGCAGCCCCGGCAACACAGGGGGTATCACAGATACGCAGTATTTT. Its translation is CASSPGNTGGITDTQYF.

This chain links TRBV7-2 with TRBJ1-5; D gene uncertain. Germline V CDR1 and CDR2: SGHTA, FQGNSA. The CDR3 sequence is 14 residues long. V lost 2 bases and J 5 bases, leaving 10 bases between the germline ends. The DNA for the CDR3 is TGTGCCAGCAGCTTACACAGTATCGATCAGCCCCAGCATTTT. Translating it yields CASSLHSIDQPQHF.

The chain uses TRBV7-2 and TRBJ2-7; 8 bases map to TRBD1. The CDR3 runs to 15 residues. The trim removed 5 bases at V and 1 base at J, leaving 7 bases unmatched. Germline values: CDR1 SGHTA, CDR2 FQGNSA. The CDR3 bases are TGTGCCAGCAGCCCTAGTACAGGGGGATCCTACGAGCAGTACTTC. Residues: CASSPSTGGSYEQYF. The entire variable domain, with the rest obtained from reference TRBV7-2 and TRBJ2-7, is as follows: GAGVSQSPSNKVTEKGKDVELRCDPISGHTALYWYRQSLGQGLEFLIYFQGNSAPDKSGLPSDRFSAERTGGSVSTLTIQRTQQEDSAVYLCASSPSTGGSYEQYFGPGTRLTVT.

The CDR3 DNA reads as TGTGCCAGCAGCCTCCGACTAGCCTCCGGGGAGCTGTTTTTT. Translating it yields CASSLRLASGELFF. The chain couples TRBV9 to TRBJ2-2; 7 nucleotides line up with TRBD2. The junction had 6 bases not matched to a gene; V was cut back by 4 bases and J by 6 bases. This CDR3 contains 14 residues. CDR1 SGDLS and CDR2 YYNGEE come from the germline V gene.

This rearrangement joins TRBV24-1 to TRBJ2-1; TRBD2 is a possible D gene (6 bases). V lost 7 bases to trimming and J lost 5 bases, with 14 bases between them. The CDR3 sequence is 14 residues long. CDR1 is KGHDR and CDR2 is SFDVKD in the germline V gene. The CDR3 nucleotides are TGTGCCACCAGGGGACTTTTGGGGGACAATGAGCAGTTCTTC. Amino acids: CATRGLLGDNEQFF.

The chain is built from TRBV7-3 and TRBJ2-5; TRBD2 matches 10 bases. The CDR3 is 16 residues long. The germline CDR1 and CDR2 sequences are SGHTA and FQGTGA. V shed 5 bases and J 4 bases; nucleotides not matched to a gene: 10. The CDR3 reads CASSPSGRGLVETQYF. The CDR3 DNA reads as TGTGCCAGCAGCCCCAGCGGGAGGGGTCTAGTAGAGACCCAGTACTTC.

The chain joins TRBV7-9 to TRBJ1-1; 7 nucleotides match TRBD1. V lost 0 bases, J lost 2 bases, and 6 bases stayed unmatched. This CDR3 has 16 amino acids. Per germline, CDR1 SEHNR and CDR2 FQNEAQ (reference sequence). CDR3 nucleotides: TGTGCCAGCAGCTTAGCAGGGGGCGGAGGTAACACTGAAGCTTTCTTT. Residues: CASSLAGGGGNTEAFF.

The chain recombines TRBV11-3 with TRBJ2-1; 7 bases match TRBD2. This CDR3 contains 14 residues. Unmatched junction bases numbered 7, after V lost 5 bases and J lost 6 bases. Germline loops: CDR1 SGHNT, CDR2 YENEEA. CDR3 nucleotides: TGTGCCAGCAGCGCAGGGACTAAAGGCAATGAGCAGTTCTTC. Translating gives CASSAGTKGNEQFF.

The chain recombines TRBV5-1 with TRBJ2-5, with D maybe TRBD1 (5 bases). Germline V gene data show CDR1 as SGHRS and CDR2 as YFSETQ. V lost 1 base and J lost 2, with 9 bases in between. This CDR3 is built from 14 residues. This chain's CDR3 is CASSLTAGQETQYF. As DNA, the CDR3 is TGCGCCAGCAGCTTGACGGCAGGGCAAGAGACCCAGTACTTC.

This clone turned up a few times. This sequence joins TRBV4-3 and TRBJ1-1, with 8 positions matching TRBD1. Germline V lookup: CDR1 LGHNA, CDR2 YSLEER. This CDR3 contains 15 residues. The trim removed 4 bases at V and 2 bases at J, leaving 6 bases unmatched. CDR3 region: CASSLGTGLNTEAFF. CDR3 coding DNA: TGCGCCAGCAGCCTTGGGACAGGTCTTAACACTGAAGCTTTCTTT.

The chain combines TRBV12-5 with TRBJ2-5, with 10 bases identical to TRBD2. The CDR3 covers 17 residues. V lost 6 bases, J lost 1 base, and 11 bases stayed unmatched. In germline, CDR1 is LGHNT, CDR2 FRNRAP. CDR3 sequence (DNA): TGTGCTAGTGGCCCCGAAGCGGGAGGGACGTCCCAAGAGACCCAGTACTTC. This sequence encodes CASGPEAGGTSQETQYF.

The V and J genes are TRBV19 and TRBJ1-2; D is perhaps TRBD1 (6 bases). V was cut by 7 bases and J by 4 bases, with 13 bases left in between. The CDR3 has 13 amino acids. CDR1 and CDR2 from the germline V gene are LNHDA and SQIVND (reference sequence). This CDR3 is CASTQSTGYGYTF. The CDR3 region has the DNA TGTGCCAGTACCCAATCGACAGGCTATGGCTACACCTTC. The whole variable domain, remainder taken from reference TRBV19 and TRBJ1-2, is DGGITQSPKYLFRKEGQNVTLSCEQNLNHDAMYWYRQDPGQGLRLIYYSQIVNDFQKGDIAEGYSVSREKKESFPLTVTSAQKNPTAFYLCASTQSTGYGYTFGSGTRLTVV.

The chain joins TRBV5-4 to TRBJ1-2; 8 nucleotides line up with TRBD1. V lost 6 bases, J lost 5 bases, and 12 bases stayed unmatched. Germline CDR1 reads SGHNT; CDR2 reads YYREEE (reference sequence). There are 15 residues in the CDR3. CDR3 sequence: CASTSQGAPMYGYTF. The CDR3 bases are TGTGCCAGCACCAGCCAGGGGGCCCCGATGTATGGCTACACCTTC.

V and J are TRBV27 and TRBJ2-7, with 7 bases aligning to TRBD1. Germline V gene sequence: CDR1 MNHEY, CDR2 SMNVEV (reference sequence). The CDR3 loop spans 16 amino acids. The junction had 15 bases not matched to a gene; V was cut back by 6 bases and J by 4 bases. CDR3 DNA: TGTGCCAGCAGCTCGGACAGGTCCTCTCTTTCTTACGAGCAGTACTTC. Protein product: CASSSDRSSLSYEQYF.

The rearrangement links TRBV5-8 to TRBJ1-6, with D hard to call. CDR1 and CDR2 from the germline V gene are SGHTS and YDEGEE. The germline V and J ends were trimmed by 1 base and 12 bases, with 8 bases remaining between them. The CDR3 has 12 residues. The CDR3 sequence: CASSLYGKPLHF. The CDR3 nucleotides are TGTGCCAGCAGCTTGTATGGCAAACCCCTCCACTTT.

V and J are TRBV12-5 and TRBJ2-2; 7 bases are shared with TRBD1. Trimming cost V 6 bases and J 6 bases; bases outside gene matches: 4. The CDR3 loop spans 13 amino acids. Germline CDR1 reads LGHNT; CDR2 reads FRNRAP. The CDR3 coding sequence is TGTGCTAGTGGCACAGGGGTTGCCGGGGAGCTGTTTTTT. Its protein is CASGTGVAGELFF.

The CDR3 nucleotides read TGTGCCTGGAGTCTTAACGGGGGGACGTACCTTGAAGAAGCTTTCTTT. The encoded protein is CAWSLNGGTYLEEAFF. The genes are TRBV30 and TRBJ1-1; D is perhaps TRBD1 (5 bases). The CDR3 spans 16 residues. V lost 2 bases and J lost 8, with 24 bases in between. Germline CDR1 and CDR2: GTSNPN and SVGIG (reference sequence).

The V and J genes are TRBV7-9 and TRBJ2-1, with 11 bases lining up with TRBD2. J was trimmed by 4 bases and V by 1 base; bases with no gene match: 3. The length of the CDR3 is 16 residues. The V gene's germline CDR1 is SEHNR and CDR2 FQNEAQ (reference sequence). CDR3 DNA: TGTGCCAGCAGCTTAGGTTCTAGCGGGGGGTACAATGAGCAGTTCTTC. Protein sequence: CASSLGSSGGYNEQFF.

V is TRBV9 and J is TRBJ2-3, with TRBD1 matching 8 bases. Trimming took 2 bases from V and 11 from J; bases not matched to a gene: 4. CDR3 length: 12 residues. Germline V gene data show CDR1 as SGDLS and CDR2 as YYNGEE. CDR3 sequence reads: CASSVEDREQYF. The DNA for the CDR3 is TGTGCCAGCAGCGTCGAGGACAGGGAGCAGTATTTT.

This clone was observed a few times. The CDR3 bases are TGTGCCAGCAGCACCCCGACGGGTTTTCTCCCCTTTTTT. This sequence encodes CASSTPTGFLPFF. The chain joins TRBV7-9 to TRBJ1-4; D remains unclear. The ends were cut back, 5 bases at V and 17 bases at J, with 21 bases in the middle. Per the germline V gene, CDR1 is SEHNR and CDR2 is FQNEAQ (reference sequence). The CDR3 runs 13 residues.

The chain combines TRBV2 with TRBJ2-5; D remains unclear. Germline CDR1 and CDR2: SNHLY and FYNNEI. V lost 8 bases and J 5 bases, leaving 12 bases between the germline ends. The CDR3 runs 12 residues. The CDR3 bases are TGTGCCAGCGCCTATAGCCCGGAGACCCAGTACTTC. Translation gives CASAYSPETQYF.

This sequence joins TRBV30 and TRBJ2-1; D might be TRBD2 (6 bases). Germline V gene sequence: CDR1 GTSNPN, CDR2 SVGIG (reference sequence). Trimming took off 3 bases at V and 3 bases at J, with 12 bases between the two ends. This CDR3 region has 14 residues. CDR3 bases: TGTGCCTGGAGAACCGGAGGGATCTACAATGAGCAGTTCTTC. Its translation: CAWRTGGIYNEQFF.

CDR3 coding DNA: TGCAGTGCTAGTGGCCCCGGGTCCTCCTACGAGCAGTACTTC. Amino acids: CSASGPGSSYEQYF. This chain joins TRBV20-1 and TRBJ2-7, with D unclear. The CDR3 runs to 14 residues. Deletions cut 3 bases from V and 0 bases from J, with 12 bases between. Per the germline V gene, CDR1 is DFQATT and CDR2 is SNEGSKA (reference sequence).

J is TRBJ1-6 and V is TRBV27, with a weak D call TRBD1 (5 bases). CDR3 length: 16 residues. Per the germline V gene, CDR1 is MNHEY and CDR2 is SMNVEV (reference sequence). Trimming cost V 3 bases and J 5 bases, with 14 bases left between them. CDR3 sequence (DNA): TGTGCCAGCAGTTTTGGGGGGTCACCAAATAATTCACCCCTCCACTTT. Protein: CASSFGGSPNNSPLHF.